Shown below are 24 T cell receptor beta chains from a single sample sequenced in a study of synovial regulatory T cells in juvenile arthritis. The protocol was immunoSEQ multiplex PCR, while the TCRdb copy is restricted to in-frame clones and leaves out a portion. This sample's table reports around 850 clones. The study's findings and limits: TCR diversity was lower in inflammation-associated blood Treg cells than in other blood Treg cells.

These receptors are not linked to any known antigen. Sequences were obtained from Treg cells from blood. Subset denoted: HLA-DR+ inflammation-associated blood Treg cells. Source of these receptors: a donor aged 2-30 years with juvenile idiopathic arthritis.

In terms of frequency, this clone is medium-sized. The chain employs TRBV30 and TRBJ1-2. The germline V gene has CDR1 GTSNPN and CDR2 SVGIG (reference sequence). The CDR3 runs to 14 residues. No DNA has been recorded. Here the CDR3 reads CAWSALNGIYGYTF.

The CDR3: CASSFGLNTEAFF. This chain joins TRBV27 and TRBJ1-1. Germline CDR1 and CDR2: MNHEY and SMNVEV (reference sequence). The CDR3 covers 13 residues. Only the protein sequence is given.

This clone is called large (0.1 to 1%) based on its frequency. The chain combines TRBV2 with TRBJ1-5; the D call of TRBD1 rests on TCRdb alone, since no DNA is present to check it. Germline V gives CDR1 SNHLY, CDR2 FYNNEI. The CDR3 contains 15 residues. The DNA is unrecorded. CDR3 in amino acids: CASRHRTGGESSQHF.

This clone shows up as large by frequency. This CDR3 is CSVRWAFAGNTIYF. The chain uses TRBV29-1 and TRBJ1-3; TCRdb lists TRBD1, though no DNA is available to test this call. CDR3 length: 14 residues. Only the protein is on record. Germline loops: CDR1 SQVTM, CDR2 ANQGSEA.

This clone is identified as medium-sized from frequency. V and J are TRBV28 and TRBJ2-3; the D call of TRBD2 rests on TCRdb alone, since no DNA is present to check it. The length of the CDR3 is 17 residues. No DNA is recorded. Germline V gene data show CDR1 as MDHEN and CDR2 as SYDVKM. CDR3 sequence reads: CASSFPTSGNPTDTQYF. The complete variable domain, with remaining parts taken from reference TRBV28 and TRBJ2-3, reads DVKVTQSSRYLVKRTGEKVFLECVQDMDHENMFWYRQDPGLGLRLIYFSYDVKMKEKGDIPEGYSVSREKKERFSLILESASTNQTSMYLCASSFPTSGNPTDTQYFGPGTRLTVL.

This clone shows up as large by frequency. This rearrangement joins TRBV5-1 to TRBJ1-2; TCRdb indicates TRBD1, and absent DNA this call remains unverified. This CDR3 has 14 amino acids. No DNA is listed. Germline assignment: CDR1 SGHRS and CDR2 YFSETQ. CDR3 loop: CASSFRQGNYGYTF.

This clone shows up as large by frequency. The chain carries TRBV5-4 and TRBJ2-3; TCRdb reports TRBD1, a call that lacks DNA to check it against. Germline CDR1 and CDR2: SGHNT and YYREEE (reference sequence). The CDR3 is made up of 13 amino acids. DNA was not recorded. CDR3 protein: CASSWTGEDTQYF.

This clone is deemed large (0.1 to 1%) by its frequency. J is TRBJ2-7 and V is TRBV6-6; lacking DNA, the TRBD2 call made by TCRdb goes unchecked. CDR1 and CDR2 from the germline V gene are MNHNY and SVGAGI (reference sequence). The CDR3 contains 11 residues. No coding sequence is recorded. The CDR3 reads CASRTSYEQYF.

This clone ranks as medium-sized in terms of frequency. J is TRBJ2-3 and V is TRBV5-1; TCRdb indicates TRBD2, and absent DNA this call remains unverified. This CDR3 region has 15 residues. Nucleotide data are not available. Germline CDR1 and CDR2: SGHRS and YFSETQ. The CDR3 sequence is CASSLTSGGADTQYF.

This chain uses TRBV10-3 with TRBJ2-1. There are 16 residues in the CDR3. This entry has no DNA. Germline V lookup: CDR1 ENHRY, CDR2 SYGVKD. The CDR3: CAISEKGGGSYNEQFF.

This clone is deemed medium-sized by its frequency. The chain recombines TRBV5-1 with TRBJ2-3; TCRdb's D call of TRBD2 is untestable without DNA. Looked up from germline, CDR1 is SGHRS and CDR2 is YFSETQ. This CDR3 is 16 amino acids long. A DNA sequence was not provided. CDR3 sequence reads: CASSLSGRMGTDTQYF.

Judged by frequency, this clone is large. This chain links TRBV5-1 with TRBJ2-7; TCRdb returns TRBD1, unconfirmable since there is no DNA. CDR3 size: 12 residues. No DNA appears here. CDR1 and CDR2 (germline): SGHRS, YFSETQ. The CDR3 reads CASSLDRVEQYF.

V gene TRBV5-1 combines with J gene TRBJ2-7. Germline CDR1 reads SGHRS; CDR2 reads YFSETQ. The CDR3 has 14 residues. Only the protein is on record. CDR3 sequence: CASSLGRGGYEQYF.

The rearrangement joins TRBV9 to TRBJ2-1; TCRdb reports TRBD2, a call that lacks DNA to check it against. CDR1 is SGDLS and CDR2 is YYNGEE in the germline V gene. The CDR3 runs 16 residues. This entry has no DNA. CDR3 residues: CASSVGLAGGVNEQFF.

This clone counts as medium-sized (0.01 to 0.1%) by frequency. This sequence joins TRBV5-4 and TRBJ1-1; without DNA, the TCRdb call of TRBD1 cannot be checked. The CDR3 has 15 amino acids. The nucleotide record is missing. The germline V gene encodes CDR1 SGHNT and CDR2 YYREEE (reference sequence). The CDR3 sequence: CASSLRQQGGTEAFF.

This clone is called large based on its frequency. V is TRBV4-2 and J is TRBJ2-3; the TCRdb call, TRBD2, lacks DNA for checking. The CDR3 sequence is 18 residues long. The protein alone is recorded here. CDR1 is LGHNA and CDR2 is YNFKEQ in the germline V gene. The CDR3 sequence: CASSQERSLAGVADTQYF.

This clone is labeled medium-sized based on frequency. The chain uses TRBV7-2 and TRBJ2-7; the D call of TRBD2 rests on TCRdb alone, since no DNA is present to check it. This CDR3 contains 14 residues. DNA is not on record. CDR1 and CDR2 (germline): SGHTA, FQGNSA. The chain's CDR3 is CASSLSASSYEQYF.

This clone is identified as medium-sized from frequency. This chain links TRBV9 with TRBJ2-2; TCRdb picks TRBD2, but there is no DNA to check that call. Germline CDR1 SGDLS, CDR2 YYNGEE. The CDR3 runs to 16 residues. No coding sequence is recorded. The CDR3 region is CASSPRTLAATGELFF.

The chain uses TRBV5-1 and TRBJ2-3; there is no DNA to check the TCRdb D call of TRBD2. Germline-derived CDR1 and CDR2 are SGHRS and YFSETQ. The CDR3 runs to 18 residues. The entry carries no DNA sequence. CDR3 in amino acids: CASSSGDMGTHRTDTQYF.

This clone counts as medium-sized (0.01 to 0.1%) by frequency. Here the CDR3 reads CASRPQLGRGSTYGYTF. V usage is TRBV5-1 and J usage is TRBJ1-2. Germline-derived CDR1 and CDR2 are SGHRS and YFSETQ. The length of the CDR3 is 17 residues. No DNA accompanies this entry.

According to its frequency, this clone is medium-sized. CDR3 sequence: CASSLGGAGLGNTIYF. The genes are TRBV5-5 and TRBJ1-3. The CDR3 length is 16 residues. The entry carries no DNA sequence. Germline CDR1 reads SGHKS; CDR2 reads YYEKEE (reference sequence).

This clone shows up as medium-sized (0.01 to 0.1%) by frequency. V gene TRBV20-1 combines with J gene TRBJ2-3. This CDR3 contains 11 residues. The coding DNA is unavailable. CDR1 is DFQATT, CDR2 SNEGSKA, per germline (reference sequence). The CDR3 reads CSASGWDTQYF.

This clone counts as large (0.1 to 1%) by frequency. The J gene is TRBJ1-2, the V gene TRBV5-1. The CDR3 sequence is 12 residues long. No DNA sequence was recorded. Germline CDR1 SGHRS, CDR2 YFSETQ. CDR3 sequence: CASSPRGGGYTF.

By frequency, this clone registers medium-sized. The chain recombines TRBV7-3 with TRBJ2-1; TCRdb reports TRBD2, a call that lacks DNA to check it against. The CDR3 spans 15 residues. DNA is not on record. Germline V lookup: CDR1 SGHTA, CDR2 FQGTGA. CDR3 sequence reads: CASSLGGGAMNEQFF. Full variable domain (missing parts from reference TRBV7-3 and TRBJ2-1): GAGVSQTPSNKVTEKGKYVELRCDPISGHTALYWYRQSLGQGPEFLIYFQGTGAADDSGLPNDRFFAVRPEGSVSTLKIQRTERGDSAVYLCASSLGGGAMNEQFFGPGTRLTVL.